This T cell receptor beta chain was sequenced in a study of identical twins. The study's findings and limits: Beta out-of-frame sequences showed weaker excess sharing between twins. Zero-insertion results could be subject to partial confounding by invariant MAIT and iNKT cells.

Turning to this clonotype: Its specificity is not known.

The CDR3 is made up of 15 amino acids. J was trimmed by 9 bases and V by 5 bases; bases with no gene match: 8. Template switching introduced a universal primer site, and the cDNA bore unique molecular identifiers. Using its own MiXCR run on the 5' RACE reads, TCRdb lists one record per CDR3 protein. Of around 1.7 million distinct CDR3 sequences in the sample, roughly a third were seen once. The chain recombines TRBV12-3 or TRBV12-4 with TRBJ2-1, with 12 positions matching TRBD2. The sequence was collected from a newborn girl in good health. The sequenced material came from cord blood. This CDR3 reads CASSTRLAGGGEQFF. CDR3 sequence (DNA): TGTGCCAGCAGTACTCGGCTAGCGGGAGGGGGTGAGCAGTTCTTC.